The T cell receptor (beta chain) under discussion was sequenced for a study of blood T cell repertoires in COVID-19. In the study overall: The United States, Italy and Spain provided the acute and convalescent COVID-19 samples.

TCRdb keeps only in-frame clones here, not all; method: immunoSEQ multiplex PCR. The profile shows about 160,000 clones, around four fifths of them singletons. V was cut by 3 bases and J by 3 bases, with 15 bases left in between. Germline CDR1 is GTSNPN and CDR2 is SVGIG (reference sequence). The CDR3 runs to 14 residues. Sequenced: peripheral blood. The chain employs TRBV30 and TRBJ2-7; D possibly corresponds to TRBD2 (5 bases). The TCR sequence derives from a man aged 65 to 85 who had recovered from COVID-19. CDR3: CAWRRGINGYEQYF. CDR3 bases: TGTGCCTGGAGACGGGGTATTAACGGCTACGAGCAGTACTTC. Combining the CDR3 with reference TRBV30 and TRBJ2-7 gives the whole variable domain SQTIHQWPATLVQPVGSPLSLECTVEGTSNPNLYWYRQAAGRGLQLLFYSVGIGQISSEVPQNLSASRPQDRQFILSSKKLLLSDSGFYLCAWRRGINGYEQYFGPGTRLTVT.